Each of the 32 T cell receptor beta chains below was sequenced from the same sample in a study of Tregs in tolerant kidney transplant recipients. Profiling relied on immunoSEQ multiplex PCR, and the TCRdb table lists in-frame clones only, not all of them. This table lists some 1,000 clones. Mixed chimerism was transient after nonmyeloablative marrow transplants from related graft donors. Material: CD4+ T cells from blood (PBMCs), obtained 14 months after the transplant. These TCRs come from a human patient who received a combined kidney and bone marrow transplant. Some T cells may be the graft donor's.

As for this clone: The DNA ends 3 residues before the CDR3 does, and the rest of the CDR3 is filled in from the germline J gene. V gene TRBV20-1 combines with J gene TRBJ2-7; 8 nucleotides align to TRBD1. The CDR3 has 13 residues. Germline V gives CDR1 DFQATT, CDR2 SNEGSKA (reference sequence). CDR3 region: CGIQGAERDEQYF. The CDR3 DNA, read in part, is TGCGGAATTCAGGGGGCTGAAAGAGACGAG.

Turning to this clone: The read ends 3 residues early relative to the CDR3; the germline J gene fills the gap. This chain joins TRBV5-5 and TRBJ1-2; tentatively, D is TRBD1 (6 bases). Trimming took 0 bases from V and 4 from J, leaving 10 bases between them. Germline lookup yields CDR1 SGHKS and CDR2 YYEKEE (reference sequence). The CDR3 consists of 14 residues. Incomplete CDR3 DNA: TGTGCCAGCAGCTTGGGGGACAACCCCTATGGC. Its translation: CASSLGDNPYG. The entire CDR3 protein is CASSLGDNPYGYTF.

According to its frequency, this clone is medium-sized. The CDR3 extends 3 residues past the end of the read, so its final part is completed from the germline J gene. J is TRBJ1-1 and V is TRBV9; no reliable D call. The CDR3 is made up of 12 amino acids. Germline V gene lookup returns CDR1 SGDLS and CDR2 YYNGEE. The CDR3 loop reads CASSPPSPQAFF. CDR3 bases read: TGTGCCAGCAGCCCTCCCTCTCCCCAA.

About this clone: The read halts 3 residues ahead of the CDR3 end, with the missing end drawn from the germline J gene. The genes are TRBV4-1 and TRBJ1-3; maybe TRBD1 (5 bases). Trimming stripped 0 bases from V and 5 bases from J, with 14 bases between. This CDR3 has 16 amino acids. CDR1 and CDR2 (germline): MGHRA, YSYEKL. CDR3: CASSQDSRGVRNTIYF. The sequenced part of the CDR3 DNA is TGCGCCAGCAGCCAAGACAGTCGAGGGGTTAGAAACACC.

In the case of this clone: The sequence runs out 3 residues before the end of the CDR3; the remainder is reconstructed from the germline J gene. The chain links TRBV11-2 to TRBJ2-7; D is uncertain. The CDR3 spans 11 residues. The germline gives CDR1 SGHAT, CDR2 FQNNGV. The V and J ends lost 5 bases and 3 bases respectively, with 5 bases between them. The CDR3 sequence: CASSPHYEQYF. CDR3 DNA (partial): TGTGCCAGCAGCCCCCACTACGAG.

Considering frequency, this clone is medium-sized. The missing CDR3 end, 3 residues past where the read stops, is filled in from the germline J gene. The chain employs TRBV7-7 and TRBJ2-1; TRBD2 aligns across 11 bases. The germline gives CDR1 SSHAT, CDR2 FNYEAQ (reference sequence). The CDR3 sequence is 16 residues long. The V gene end was trimmed by 5 bases and the J gene end by 4 bases; junction bases not matched to a gene: 7. The CDR3 spells CASSPSTSGEYNEQFF. CDR3 DNA, as far as it was read: TGTGCCAGCAGCCCGTCGACTAGCGGGGAATACAATGAG. The whole variable domain, filled in from reference TRBV7-7 and TRBJ2-1, reads GAGVSQSPRYKVTKRGQDVTLRCDPISSHATLYWYQQALGQGPEFLTYFNYEAQPDKSGLPSDRFSAERPEGSISTLTIQRTEQRDSAMYRCASSPSTSGEYNEQFFGPGTRLTVL.

Details on this clone: The read terminates 3 residues ahead of where the CDR3 ends, so the germline J gene completes it. The rearrangement uses TRBV29-1 and TRBJ2-7; 7 bases are a match to TRBD2. From germline, CDR1 is SQVTM and CDR2 ANQGSEA. This CDR3 has 12 amino acids. After removal of 4 bases from V and 1 base from J, the junction contained 1 base not matched to a gene. CDR3 bases read: TGCAGCGTTGTCGGGGGGTCCTACGAG. This codes for CSVVGGSYE. The whole CDR3 is CSVVGGSYEQYF.

Notes on this clone: Read sequence stops 3 residues before the CDR3 end, and the germline J gene provides the missing end. The chain uses TRBV2 and TRBJ1-2, with a tentative D call TRBD1 (5 bases). Germline CDR1 and CDR2: SNHLY and FYNNEI. Trimming took 3 bases from V and 3 from J, leaving 11 bases between them. This CDR3 contains 14 residues. The CDR3 here is CASSDGREDYGYTF. The CDR3 DNA, read in part, is TGTGCCAGCAGTGATGGCAGGGAAGACTATGGC.

Concerning this clone: One junction end does not reproduce the germline sequence, and a read error may be involved. The observed sequence ends 3 residues before the CDR3 terminus, with the missing tail filled in from the germline J gene. The chain links TRBV4-2 to TRBJ1-1, with 10 bases aligning to TRBD1. The CDR3 covers 18 residues. Germline CDR1 reads LGHNA; CDR2 reads YNFKEQ. CDR3 DNA (partial): TGCGCCAGCAGCCAAGATCTCGCGGGGGGACAGGGGAGGGTAAAA. It specifies CASSQDLAGGQGRVK. The full CDR3 sequence reads CASSQDLAGGQGRVKAFF.

This clone is labeled medium-sized based on frequency. Coverage ceases 3 residues before the CDR3 finishes, and the germline J gene fills in the end. The chain couples TRBV4-1 to TRBJ2-2; the match to TRBD1 covers 10 bases. Germline V CDR1 and CDR2: MGHRA, YSYEKL. V lost 4 bases and J lost 5; bases outside the gene matches: 13. The CDR3 sequence is 18 residues long. Here the CDR3 reads CASSPERDRGSLTGELFF. The part of the CDR3 DNA that was read is TGCGCCAGCAGCCCCGAAAGGGACAGGGGATCTCTTACCGGGGAG.

Measured by frequency, this clone is hyperexpanded. The read gets to within 3 residues of the CDR3 end, and the germline J gene fills in the rest. The rearrangement joins TRBV10-1 to TRBJ2-1; 10 bases map to TRBD1. This CDR3 contains 13 residues. The germline V gene has CDR1 WNHNN and CDR2 SYGVQD (reference sequence). The V segment lost 7 bases and the J segment 8 bases; nucleotides outside the gene matches: 5. The CDR3 spells CASNPGTGDEQFF. The CDR3 DNA, read in part, is TGCGCCAGCAATCCAGGGACAGGGGATGAG.

As concerns this clone: The observed sequence ends 3 residues before the CDR3 terminus, with the missing tail filled in from the germline J gene. The V gene is TRBV19, the J gene TRBJ2-7, with a tentative D call TRBD1 (5 bases). Germline V gene lookup returns CDR1 LNHDA and CDR2 SQIVND (reference sequence). The CDR3 is 14 residues long. The V end lost 1 base, the J end lost 2 bases, and 9 bases lay between the germline ends. Incomplete CDR3 DNA: TGTGCCAGTAGTATAGGTGGACAAGCCTACGAG. Residues: CASSIGGQAYE. The whole CDR3 protein reads CASSIGGQAYEQYF.

This clone is classed as medium-sized (0.01 to 0.1%) by frequency. The read gets to within 3 residues of the CDR3 end, and the germline J gene fills in the rest. The chain uses TRBV10-3 and TRBJ1-5; D remains unclear. Trimming pared 4 bases from V and 3 bases from J, leaving 13 bases between. This CDR3 region has 15 residues. Germline V gene data show CDR1 as ENHRY and CDR2 as SYGVKD. The CDR3 region is CAISVGGGVNQPQHF. Incomplete CDR3 DNA: TGTGCCATCAGTGTCGGTGGCGGAGTCAATCAGCCC.

As concerns this clone: Read data end 3 residues before the CDR3 end; the end is taken from the germline J gene. V usage is TRBV4-2 and J usage is TRBJ2-1; 14 bases map to TRBD2. In germline, CDR1 is LGHNA, CDR2 YNFKEQ. The CDR3 sequence is 18 residues long. After removal of 4 bases from V and 5 bases from J, the junction contained 10 bases not matched to a gene. The CDR3 bases that were read are TGTGCCAGCAGCCCCCTAGGTAGACTAGCGGGGGGGCACAATGAG. Its protein is CASSPLGRLAGGHNE. The CDR3 in full is CASSPLGRLAGGHNEQFF.

On this clone: The sequence runs out 3 residues before the end of the CDR3; the remainder is reconstructed from the germline J gene. V gene TRBV3-1 (or the pseudogene TRBV3-2) combines with J gene TRBJ1-2; D perhaps matches TRBD1 (5 bases). The length of the CDR3 is 17 residues. CDR1 is LGHDT and CDR2 is YNNKEL in the germline V gene (reference sequence). CDR3 bases read: TGTGCCAGCAGCCAAGATTGGGGCTTCCAGGGCAGAGGCGGC. Translated: CASSQDWGFQGRGG. From start to end, the CDR3 is CASSQDWGFQGRGGYTF.

Its frequency marks this clone as large (0.1 to 1%). With the read ending 3 residues before the CDR3 end, the germline J gene is used to fill in that end. The chain joins TRBV20-1 to TRBJ1-5; 8 nucleotides align to TRBD1. CDR1 and CDR2 from the germline V gene are DFQATT and SNEGSKA (reference sequence). CDR3 length: 14 residues. V dropped 6 bases and J dropped 2; count of bases not matched to a gene: 6. This CDR3 is CSATLQGGNQPQHF. Incomplete CDR3 DNA: TGCAGTGCCACATTACAGGGGGGCAATCAGCCC.

Regarding this clone: The CDR3 extends 3 residues past the end of the read, so its final part is completed from the germline J gene. The rearrangement uses TRBV7-9 and TRBJ1-1, with 8 positions matching TRBD1. Trimming at V came to 5 bases and at J to 4 bases, leaving 9 bases not matched to a gene. The CDR3 covers 15 residues. Germline V gene lookup returns CDR1 SEHNR and CDR2 FQNEAQ (reference sequence). CDR3 DNA, as far as it was read: TGTGCCAGCAGCCCCCCAGGGGGCAGGGGCACTGAA. This codes for CASSPPGGRGTE. The CDR3 reads in full as CASSPPGGRGTEAFF.

In regard to this clone: The read falls 3 residues short of the CDR3 end, and the missing part is taken from the germline J gene. This rearrangement joins TRBV7-2 to TRBJ1-1; D is unresolved. V was cut by 5 bases and J by 5 bases, with 6 bases left in between. Germline values: CDR1 SGHTA, CDR2 FQGNSA. CDR3 length: 11 amino acids. The DNA read from the CDR3 is TGTGCCAGCAGCCCGGGGACTGAA. The encoded protein is CASSPGTE. The complete CDR3 sequence is CASSPGTEAFF.

Comments on this clone: Read coverage stops 3 residues before the CDR3 terminus; the germline J gene supplies the remainder. The chain couples TRBV28 to TRBJ2-1; 11 positions match TRBD2. J was trimmed by 8 bases and V by 3 bases; bases with no gene match: 18. This CDR3 has 19 amino acids. Germline V gene data show CDR1 as MDHEN and CDR2 as SYDVKM. CDR3 residues: CASSFPNGDSGRAKYEQFF. CDR3 DNA, as far as it was read: TGTGCCAGCAGTTTCCCGAACGGGGATAGCGGGAGGGCCAAATATGAG. Filled out from reference TRBV28 and TRBJ2-1, the complete variable domain reads DVKVTQSSRYLVKRTGEKVFLECVQDMDHENMFWYRQDPGLGLRLIYFSYDVKMKEKGDIPEGYSVSREKKERFSLILESASTNQTSMYLCASSFPNGDSGRAKYEQFFGPGTRLTVL.

On this clone itself: The CDR3 goes on 3 residues after the read ends, and that part is filled in from the germline J gene. This chain connects TRBV10-2 to TRBJ1-3, with a weak D call TRBD1 (6 bases). The CDR3 is 14 residues long. CDR1 is WSHSY and CDR2 is SAAADI in the germline V gene. Trimming cost V 6 bases and J 0 bases, with 9 bases left between them. Incomplete CDR3 DNA: TGCGCCAGCAGGACAGGCCCCTCTGGAAACACC. This translates into CASRTGPSGNT. The whole CDR3 is CASRTGPSGNTIYF.

Note on this clone: From the germline J gene comes the end of the CDR3, since the read stops 3 residues before it. The V gene is TRBV7-6, the J gene TRBJ2-1, with 8 bases aligning to TRBD2. CDR1 SGHVS and CDR2 FNYEAQ come from the germline V gene. CDR3 length: 14 amino acids. The V and J ends lost 7 bases and 4 bases, in that order; junction bases with no gene match: 6. CDR3: CASTGAGEYNEQFF. The covered CDR3 bases are TGTGCCAGCACCGGAGCGGGAGAGTACAATGAG.

On this clone itself: The read gets to within 3 residues of the CDR3 end, and the germline J gene fills in the rest. V gene TRBV7-6 combines with J gene TRBJ2-5; 7 nucleotides line up with TRBD2. The CDR3 spans 15 residues. With 1 base clipped from V and 4 bases from J, the junction kept 6 bases outside the gene matches. CDR1 and CDR2 from the germline V gene are SGHVS and FNYEAQ. CDR3 bases read: TGTGCCAGCAGCTTAGGAATCGGCGGGGGAGAGACC. Translating gives CASSLGIGGGET. The CDR3 in its entirety is CASSLGIGGGETQYF.

With respect to this clone: The observed sequence ends 3 residues before the CDR3 terminus, with the missing tail filled in from the germline J gene. V is TRBV7-8 and J is TRBJ2-7; TRBD2 agrees at 8 bases. V shed 2 bases, J shed 4 bases, and the junction held 10 bases outside the gene matches. This CDR3 contains 16 residues. The germline gives CDR1 SGHVS, CDR2 FQNEAQ. The chain's CDR3 is CASSLSAGIAGYEQYF. The CDR3 DNA, read in part, is TGTGCCAGCAGCTTATCCGCGGGGATAGCGGGGTACGAG.

This clone is classed as large by frequency. The read stops 3 residues short of the end of the CDR3; the missing end is completed from the germline J gene. The rearrangement links TRBV19 to TRBJ1-1, with D uncertain. Germline values: CDR1 LNHDA, CDR2 SQIVND (reference sequence). Between the trimmed V and J ends, which lost 1 base and 1 base, there was a span of 4 bases. The CDR3 extends over 13 amino acids. The chain's CDR3 is CASSIVQNTEAFF. CDR3 DNA, as far as it was read: TGTGCCAGTAGTATAGTTCAGAACACTGAA.

Concerning this clone itself: The read stops 3 residues short of the end of the CDR3; the missing end is completed from the germline J gene. The genes are TRBV2 and TRBJ2-7; 9 bases fit TRBD2. J lost 5 bases, V lost 3 bases, and 5 bases had no gene match. CDR1 is SNHLY, CDR2 FYNNEI, per germline. This CDR3 is 14 amino acids long. Partial CDR3 DNA: TGTGCCAGCAGTGATGGGACTAGCTTTCACGAG. Protein: CASSDGTSFHE. Given in full, the CDR3 is CASSDGTSFHEQYF. Full variable domain (missing parts from reference TRBV2 and TRBJ2-7): EPEVTQTPSHQVTQMGQEVILRCVPISNHLYFYWYRQILGQKVEFLVSFYNNEISEKSEIFDDQFSVERPDGSNFTLKIRSTKLEDSAMYFCASSDGTSFHEQYFGPGTRLTVT.

Measured by frequency, this clone is medium-sized. Read data end 3 residues before the CDR3 end; the end is taken from the germline J gene. The genes are TRBV10-2 and TRBJ2-5; 12 bases are shared with TRBD1. V lost 6 bases, J lost 5 bases, and 22 bases stayed unmatched. CDR1 is WSHSY and CDR2 is SAAADI in the germline V gene. This CDR3 contains 20 residues. CDR3 bases read: TGCGCCAGCAGCCTCCATATTAGGGGACAGGGGGCCCCCGTGATGGAGACC. This gives the protein CASSLHIRGQGAPVMET. The full CDR3 reads CASSLHIRGQGAPVMETQYF.

In the case of this clone: Sequencing ends 3 residues short of the CDR3 end; the germline J gene provides the rest. This sequence joins TRBV14 and TRBJ2-1, with 9 bases identical to TRBD2. Germline V gene lookup returns CDR1 SGHDN and CDR2 FVKESK. The V segment lost 1 base and the J segment 7 bases; nucleotides outside the gene matches: 8. This CDR3 has 16 amino acids. Here the CDR3 reads CASSQAKGLAKNEQFF. CDR3 DNA, as far as it was read: TGTGCCAGCAGCCAAGCAAAGGGACTAGCCAAAAATGAG.

This clone ranks as medium-sized in terms of frequency. The read stops 3 residues short of the end of the CDR3; the missing end is completed from the germline J gene. This sequence joins TRBV5-1 and TRBJ2-1; TRBD1 matches at 12 bases. This CDR3 spans 16 amino acids. Germline values: CDR1 SGHRS, CDR2 YFSETQ. The V gene end was trimmed by 1 base and the J gene end by 8 bases; junction bases not matched to a gene: 7. CDR3 sequence: CASSLISGQGAHEQFF. CDR3 DNA, as far as it was read: TGCGCCAGCAGCTTGATATCGGGACAGGGGGCGCATGAG. Drawing the rest from reference TRBV5-1 and TRBJ2-1, the complete variable domain is KAGVTQTPRYLIKTRGQQVTLSCSPISGHRSVSWYQQTPGQGLQFLFEYFSETQRNKGNFPGRFSGRQFSNSRSEMNVSTLELGDSALYLCASSLISGQGAHEQFFGPGTRLTVL.

By frequency, this clone registers large. Coverage ceases 3 residues before the CDR3 finishes, and the germline J gene fills in the end. V and J are TRBV6-2 or TRBV6-3 and TRBJ2-7; D uncertain. Per the germline V gene, CDR1 is MNHEY and CDR2 is SVGEGT. Deletions cut 6 bases from V and 2 bases from J, with 8 bases between. This CDR3 has 12 residues. The CDR3 DNA, read in part, is TGTGCCAGCAGCCTCGTTCCCTACGAG. Translation: CASSLVPYE. In full, the CDR3 reads CASSLVPYEQYF.

In the case of this clone: The DNA ends 3 residues before the CDR3 does, and the rest of the CDR3 is filled in from the germline J gene. The chain recombines TRBV12-3 or TRBV12-4 with TRBJ2-7, with a tentative D call TRBD2 (6 bases). V dropped 0 bases and J dropped 5 bases, with 14 bases sitting between them. CDR3 length equals 15 residues. The sequenced CDR3 bases are TGTGCCAGCAGTTTAGCGGGGGGTTATTGGAACGAG. This translates into CASSLAGGYWNE. The entire CDR3 sequence reads CASSLAGGYWNEQYF.

Turning to this clone: The read stops 3 residues short of the end of the CDR3; the missing end is completed from the germline J gene. The rearrangement joins TRBV19 to TRBJ2-1, with 7 bases aligning to TRBD1. The CDR3 has 16 residues. Germline-derived CDR1 and CDR2 are LNHDA and SQIVND (reference sequence). The ends lost 5 bases at V and 2 bases at J; junction bases unmatched: 9. The CDR3 is CASSVQGWDTYNEQFF. The CDR3 DNA, read in part, is TGTGCCAGTAGTGTACAGGGGTGGGATACCTACAATGAG.

About this clone itself: The read ends 3 residues before the CDR3 terminus; that terminus is restored from the germline J gene. The chain combines TRBV7-9 with TRBJ2-2; no firm D call. The germline V gene has CDR1 SEHNR and CDR2 FQNEAQ (reference sequence). Trimming pared 5 bases from V and 3 bases from J, leaving 10 bases between. CDR3 size: 14 residues. The CDR3 loop is CASSRVLYTGELFF. Incomplete CDR3 DNA: TGTGCCAGCAGCAGGGTCCTTTACACCGGGGAG.